Below are 32 T cell receptor beta chains sequenced from a single sample in a study of CD8 T cells in Susac syndrome. Random hexamers were used to reverse transcribe the RNA input (about 0.5 to 1 ug). TCRdb called the immunoSEQ multiplex PCR reads again in MiXCR, with one record for every CDR3 protein. Among around 170,000 distinct CDR3 sequences listed, about 95% were seen once. Sequencing used CD8+ T cells from PBMCs. Source of these receptors: a human donor with Susac syndrome.

CDR3 amino acids: CASDGGLGNQPQHF. The CDR3 DNA reads as TGTGCCAGCGACGGGGGGCTCGGCAATCAGCCCCAGCATTTT. The rearrangement uses TRBV6-5 and TRBJ1-5; the D gene is possibly TRBD1 (6 bases). The CDR3 extends over 14 amino acids. V dropped 8 bases and J dropped 2 bases, with 13 bases sitting between them. Germline V gene lookup returns CDR1 MNHEY and CDR2 SVGAGI.

V is TRBV27 and J is TRBJ2-5, with D perhaps TRBD1 (5 bases). Deletions cut 4 bases from V and 0 bases from J, with 9 bases between. From germline, CDR1 is MNHEY and CDR2 SMNVEV (reference sequence). This CDR3 has 14 amino acids. In DNA, the CDR3 is TGTGCCAGCAGTTGGCAGGGAAACCAAGAGACCCAGTACTTC. Its protein product is CASSWQGNQETQYF.

This chain links TRBV12-3 or TRBV12-4 with TRBJ1-2, with 7 nucleotides matching TRBD1. CDR3 length: 14 amino acids. Unmatched junction bases numbered 6, after V lost 2 bases and J lost 6 bases. The CDR3 DNA reads TGTGCCAGCAGTTTAACCGGGACAGACCATGGCTACACCTTC. Residues: CASSLTGTDHGYTF.

The chain carries TRBV4-1 and TRBJ2-7; D remains unclear. V gave up 1 base and J gave up 2 bases, with 9 bases separating them. The CDR3 contains 14 residues. The germline gives CDR1 MGHRA, CDR2 YSYEKL. CDR3 sequence reads: CASSQGRKAYEQYF. CDR3 in DNA: TGCGCCAGCAGCCAAGGTAGGAAGGCCTACGAGCAGTACTTC.

The CDR3 bases are TGTGCCAGCACGACGTTGGCAACTAATGAAAAACTGTTTTTT. It specifies CASTTLATNEKLFF. The gene calls are TRBV12-3 or TRBV12-4 and TRBJ1-4; D call uncertain. This CDR3 region has 14 residues. Trimming cost V 7 bases and J 0 bases, with 9 bases left between them.

The V and J genes are TRBV28 and TRBJ1-1; unclear D gene. This CDR3 region has 12 residues. Per the germline V gene, CDR1 is MDHEN and CDR2 is SYDVKM. Trimming removed 6 bases from V and 6 bases from J, with 11 bases in between. CDR3 nucleotide sequence: TGTGCCAGCAGCCCGGAGGTACCTGAAGCTTTCTTT. As protein: CASSPEVPEAFF. Supplemented by reference TRBV28 and TRBJ1-1, the full variable domain reads DVKVTQSSRYLVKRTGEKVFLECVQDMDHENMFWYRQDPGLGLRLIYFSYDVKMKEKGDIPEGYSVSREKKERFSLILESASTNQTSMYLCASSPEVPEAFFGQGTRLTVV.

V gene TRBV12-3 or TRBV12-4 combines with J gene TRBJ1-2; D is perhaps TRBD1 (5 bases). The length of the CDR3 is 13 residues. V lost 3 bases and J lost 7, with 12 bases in between. The CDR3 spells CASSFAGLGGYTF. The CDR3 coding sequence is TGTGCCAGCAGTTTCGCGGGGCTGGGTGGCTACACCTTC.

The gene calls are TRBV30 and TRBJ1-2; D not resolved. The CDR3 totals 14 residues. Trimming took 1 base from V and 4 from J, leaving 13 bases between them. The germline gives CDR1 GTSNPN, CDR2 SVGIG (reference sequence). As DNA, the CDR3 is TGTGCCTGGAGTGCTTTGAAGGGAATCTATGGCTACACCTTC. This codes for CAWSALKGIYGYTF.

The gene calls are TRBV4-2 and TRBJ1-2; TRBD1 matches at 7 bases. CDR3 length equals 15 residues. Trimming took 4 bases from V and 0 from J; bases not matched to a gene: 5. In germline, CDR1 is LGHNA, CDR2 YNFKEQ. CDR3 nucleotides: TGTGCCAGCAGCCCCCTGGGACAGACTAACTATGGCTACACCTTC. Amino acids: CASSPLGQTNYGYTF.

The V call is TRBV11-2, the J call TRBJ2-7; 8 bases are shared with TRBD1. After removal of 1 base from V and 3 bases from J, the junction contained 2 bases not matched to a gene. The CDR3 contains 14 residues. Germline assignment: CDR1 SGHAT and CDR2 FQNNGV. CDR3 in amino acids: CASSLGTGLYEQYF. In DNA form, the CDR3 reads TGTGCCAGCAGCTTAGGGACAGGGCTCTACGAGCAGTACTTC.

The V and J genes are TRBV9 and TRBJ1-4; D is undetermined. The CDR3 sequence is 13 residues long. From germline, CDR1 is SGDLS and CDR2 YYNGEE. Trimming left V 4 bases short and J 5 bases short, with 9 bases between. CDR3 nucleotides: TGTGCCAGCAGCTTTGAGCTGAATGAAAAACTGTTTTTT. This codes for CASSFELNEKLFF.

The chain has TRBV7-9 and TRBJ1-1; the D is unclear. Germline V CDR1 and CDR2: SEHNR, FQNEAQ (reference sequence). This CDR3 has 13 amino acids. V was pared by 1 base and J by 8 bases, with 11 bases between. The CDR3 DNA is TGTGCCAGCAGCTTAGGCATACAGCCCGAAGCTTTCTTT. Its translation is CASSLGIQPEAFF.

The V gene is TRBV20-1, the J gene TRBJ1-2, with D possibly matching TRBD1 (5 bases). V gave up 5 bases and J gave up 8 bases, with 24 bases separating them. Looked up from germline, CDR1 is DFQATT and CDR2 is SNEGSKA (reference sequence). The CDR3 length is 15 residues. The CDR3 DNA is TGCAGTGCTCCCGGGTCGGGGCACTACCCCGCAGGCTACACCTTC. Residues: CSAPGSGHYPAGYTF.

The chain is built from TRBV7-8 and TRBJ2-5; 11 bases are a match to TRBD2. V trimming: 4 bases; J trimming: 5 bases; junction bases outside the gene matches: 9. The CDR3 spans 16 residues. Germline loops: CDR1 SGHVS, CDR2 FQNEAQ. CDR3 amino acids: CASSSQLAGVIETQYF. The CDR3 DNA reads as TGTGCCAGCAGCTCCCAACTAGCGGGAGTCATTGAGACCCAGTACTTC.

V gene TRBV30 combines with J gene TRBJ2-1, with a tentative D call TRBD2 (5 bases). Germline CDR1 and CDR2: GTSNPN and SVGIG (reference sequence). V dropped 0 bases and J dropped 16 bases, with 13 bases sitting between them. The CDR3 sequence is 11 residues long. CDR3 protein: CAWSVNLAEFF. CDR3 nucleotides: TGTGCCTGGAGTGTAAACCTAGCCGAATTCTTC. Full variable domain (missing parts from reference TRBV30 and TRBJ2-1): SQTIHQWPATLVQPVGSPLSLECTVEGTSNPNLYWYRQAAGRGLQLLFYSVGIGQISSEVPQNLSASRPQDRQFILSSKKLLLSDSGFYLCAWSVNLAEFFGPGTRLTVL.

The V call is TRBV29-1, the J call TRBJ1-1; 8 bases match TRBD1. The CDR3 length is 12 residues. Germline loops: CDR1 SQVTM, CDR2 ANQGSEA. Trimming cost V 7 bases and J 6 bases; bases outside gene matches: 7. The CDR3 sequence: CSGGQEYSEAFF. The CDR3 DNA is TGCAGCGGGGGACAGGAATACTCTGAAGCTTTCTTT. Looking up the rest from reference TRBV29-1 and TRBJ1-1 gives the full variable domain: SAVISQKPSRDICQRGTSLTIQCQVDSQVTMMFWYRQQPGQSLTLIATANQGSEATYESGFVIDKFPISRPNLTFSTLTVSNMSPEDSSIYLCSGGQEYSEAFFGQGTRLTVV.

The table lists this clonotype with a count of one. CDR3 sequence reads: CASSLDGGESRTQYF. CDR3 bases: TGTGCCAGCAGCTTAGATGGGGGCGAATCGAGAACCCAGTACTTC. This chain connects TRBV7-9 to TRBJ2-5, with D maybe TRBD1 (6 bases). Germline V lookup: CDR1 SEHNR, CDR2 FQNEAQ (reference sequence). The CDR3 contains 15 residues. The V gene lost 1 base and the J gene lost 8 bases, with 17 bases spanning the gap.

The rearrangement links TRBV10-3 to TRBJ2-5; 9 bases match TRBD2. Per the germline V gene, CDR1 is ENHRY and CDR2 is SYGVKD. This CDR3 comprises 14 residues. With 4 bases clipped from V and 4 bases from J, the junction kept 4 bases outside the gene matches. CDR3: CAISVSGSPETQYF. The CDR3 DNA follows: TGTGCCATCAGTGTTAGCGGGAGCCCAGAGACCCAGTACTTC.

The genes are TRBV11-1 and TRBJ2-5, with 9 positions matching TRBD2. The CDR3 contains 16 residues. Germline V gene data show CDR1 as SGHAT and CDR2 as FQDESV (reference sequence). Unmatched junction bases numbered 8, after V lost 4 bases and J lost 2 bases. The CDR3 loop is CASSSATSGEQETQYF. The CDR3 DNA follows: TGTGCCAGCAGCTCGGCGACTAGCGGTGAACAAGAGACCCAGTACTTC.

This rearrangement joins TRBV12-3 or TRBV12-4 to TRBJ1-1, with D maybe TRBD1 (6 bases). This CDR3 region has 12 residues. The ends were cut back, 6 bases at V and 10 bases at J, with 15 bases in the middle. Written as DNA, the CDR3 is TGTGCCAGCAGACTAGGGAGGGGGAGAGCTTTCTTT. Translating it yields CASRLGRGRAFF.

This chain links TRBV29-1 with TRBJ2-7; D is possibly TRBD1 (6 bases). The CDR3 totals 13 residues. Germline V lookup: CDR1 SQVTM, CDR2 ANQGSEA. Trimming left V 7 bases short and J 2 bases short, with 15 bases between. The CDR3 nucleotides read TGCAGCGCAAGAGCTCGGGACACCTACGAGCAGTACTTC. It codes for CSARARDTYEQYF.

CDR3 bases: TGTGCCTGGGACGAGGGCACTGAAGCTTTCTTT. It codes for CAWDEGTEAFF. The gene calls are TRBV30 and TRBJ1-1; no definite D call. The CDR3 is 11 residues long. Germline-derived CDR1 and CDR2 are GTSNPN and SVGIG (reference sequence). The germline V and J ends were trimmed by 5 bases and 4 bases, with 8 bases remaining between them.

The chain recombines TRBV2 with TRBJ1-1; 8 bases fit TRBD1. Trimming took 8 bases from V and 0 from J; bases not matched to a gene: 11. Germline values: CDR1 SNHLY, CDR2 FYNNEI. There are 16 residues in the CDR3. CDR3 coding DNA: TGTGCCAGCGGCTCGGACAGGGACGACATGAACACTGAAGCTTTCTTT. It translates to CASGSDRDDMNTEAFF. Using reference TRBV2 and TRBJ1-1 for the parts outside the CDR3, the full variable domain is EPEVTQTPSHQVTQMGQEVILRCVPISNHLYFYWYRQILGQKVEFLVSFYNNEISEKSEIFDDQFSVERPDGSNFTLKIRSTKLEDSAMYFCASGSDRDDMNTEAFFGQGTRLTVV.

J is TRBJ2-7 and V is TRBV28, with 8 nucleotides matching TRBD2. The CDR3 totals 15 residues. Germline V gene sequence: CDR1 MDHEN, CDR2 SYDVKM. The V gene end was trimmed by 3 bases and the J gene end by 6 bases; junction bases not matched to a gene: 10. This CDR3 reads CASSLTSEGRCEQYF. In nucleotides, the CDR3 is TGTGCCAGCAGTTTGACTAGCGAGGGGCGTTGCGAGCAGTACTTC.

This clonotype was seen a single time. The chain has TRBV7-9 and TRBJ2-7; TRBD2 might be the D (6 bases). Trimming pared 5 bases from V and 7 bases from J, leaving 18 bases between. Looked up from germline, CDR1 is SEHNR and CDR2 is FQNEAQ (reference sequence). This CDR3 is built from 14 residues. The CDR3 sequence is CASSGTGLGGEQYF. The CDR3 DNA is TGTGCCAGCAGCGGGACGGGCCTCGGAGGGGAGCAGTACTTC.

The chain has TRBV25-1 and TRBJ2-6, with unresolved D. CDR3 length: 17 residues. Per germline, CDR1 MGHDK and CDR2 SYGVNS. V was shortened by 2 bases and J by 0 bases, with 11 bases between the two germline ends. The CDR3 region is CASSETWSGSGANVLTF. CDR3 nucleotide sequence: TGTGCCAGCAGTGAAACGTGGTCCGGCTCTGGGGCCAACGTCCTGACTTTC.

The CDR3 region is CASSPTGTGNAEAFF. In DNA, the CDR3 is TGTGCCAGCAGCCCAACCGGGACAGGGAACGCCGAAGCTTTCTTT. The chain carries TRBV9 and TRBJ1-1, with 9 bases lining up with TRBD1. This CDR3 is 15 amino acids long. V lost 4 bases, J lost 8 bases, and 12 bases stayed unmatched. The V gene's germline CDR1 is SGDLS and CDR2 YYNGEE.

The count of this clonotype is one. The rearrangement uses TRBV9 and TRBJ1-2; 7 bases are a match to TRBD1. V trimming: 4 bases; J trimming: 2 bases; junction bases outside the gene matches: 2. The CDR3 spans 13 residues. Germline V lookup: CDR1 SGDLS, CDR2 YYNGEE. The CDR3 DNA follows: TGTGCCAGCAGCAGGGACAGCAACTATGGCTACACCTTC. Translated: CASSRDSNYGYTF. Filled out from reference TRBV9 and TRBJ1-2, the complete variable domain reads DSGVTQTPKHLITATGQRVTLRCSPRSGDLSVYWYQQSLDQGLQFLIQYYNGEERAKGNILERFSAQQFPDLHSELNLSSLELGDSALYFCASSRDSNYGYTFGSGTRLTVV.

This clonotype was seen only a few times. This chain connects TRBV30 to TRBJ2-7; a weak D match, TRBD1 (6 bases). V was trimmed by 0 bases and J by 7 bases, leaving 25 bases between them. This CDR3 is built from 17 residues. The germline V gene has CDR1 GTSNPN and CDR2 SVGIG (reference sequence). The CDR3 protein is CAWSVFSQGPRWGEQYF. CDR3 sequence (DNA): TGTGCCTGGAGTGTGTTCTCTCAGGGGCCGAGGTGGGGGGAGCAGTACTTC.

This chain links TRBV5-4 with TRBJ1-1; 7 bases agree with TRBD1. V lost 4 bases to trimming and J lost 7 bases; unmatched junction nucleotides: 10. The CDR3 length is 14 residues. Germline lookup yields CDR1 SGHNT and CDR2 YYREEE (reference sequence). In DNA form, the CDR3 reads TGTGCCAGCAGCGCCCGGACAGGACCGGGTGAAGCTTTCTTT. Residues: CASSARTGPGEAFF.

The V call is TRBV12-3 or TRBV12-4, the J call TRBJ1-2; the match to TRBD1 covers 7 bases. Trimming at V came to 5 bases and at J to 5 bases, leaving 8 bases not matched to a gene. CDR3 length: 14 residues. This CDR3 reads CASSPPDRPYGYTF. Here the CDR3 DNA reads TGTGCCAGCAGTCCCCCGGACAGGCCGTATGGCTACACCTTC.

The rearrangement joins TRBV14 to TRBJ2-3; a weak D match, TRBD2 (5 bases). The germline CDR1 and CDR2 sequences are SGHDN and FVKESK. The ends were cut back, 3 bases at V and 5 bases at J, with 27 bases in the middle. The CDR3 has 19 residues. The CDR3 DNA reads as TGTGCCAGCAGCCACCCCGGAGGTGTTGCGAGCCGAAAGGAAGATACGCAGTATTTT. Translating it yields CASSHPGGVASRKEDTQYF.